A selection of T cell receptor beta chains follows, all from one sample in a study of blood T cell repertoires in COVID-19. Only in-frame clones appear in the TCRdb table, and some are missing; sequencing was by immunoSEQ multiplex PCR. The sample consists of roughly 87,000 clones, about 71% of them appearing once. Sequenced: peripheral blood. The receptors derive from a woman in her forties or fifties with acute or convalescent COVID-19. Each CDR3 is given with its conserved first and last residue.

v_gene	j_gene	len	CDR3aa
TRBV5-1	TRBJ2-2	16	CASSLAGGGTTGELFF
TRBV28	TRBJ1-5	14	CASSLGTGSQPQHF
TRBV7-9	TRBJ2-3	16	CASSAGTGLGTDTQYF
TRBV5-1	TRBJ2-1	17	CASSFSPLAGGYNEQFF
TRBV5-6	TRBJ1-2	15	CASSLVTGQGYGYTF
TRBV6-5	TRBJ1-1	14	CASRTQGMNTEAFF
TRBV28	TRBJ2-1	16	CASSLLTSGGYNEQFF
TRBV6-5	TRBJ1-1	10	CAAGGTEAFF
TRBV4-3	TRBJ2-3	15	CASSQEGASTDTQYF
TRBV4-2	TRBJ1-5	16	CASSQEGDRGNQPQHF
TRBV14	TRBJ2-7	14	CASRLTGGHYEQYF
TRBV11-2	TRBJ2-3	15	CASSSGQGGTDTQYF
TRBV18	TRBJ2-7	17	CASSPLPGTGDSYEQYF
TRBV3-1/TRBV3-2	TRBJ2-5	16	CASSQFQRGFQETQYF
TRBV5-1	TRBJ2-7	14	CASSLDGYSYEQYF
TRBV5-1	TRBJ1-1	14	CASSSTGATGEAFF
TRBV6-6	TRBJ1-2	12	CASSYSVQGETF
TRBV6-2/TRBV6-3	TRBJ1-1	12	CASSYPYTEAFF
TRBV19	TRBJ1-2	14	CASRLGQSDYGYTF
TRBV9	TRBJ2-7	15	CASAGGQGVTYEQYF
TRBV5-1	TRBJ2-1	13	CASSGDSFNEQFF
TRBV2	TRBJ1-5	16	CASSEVRGGSEQPQHF
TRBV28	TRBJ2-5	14	CASSLIGVQETQYF
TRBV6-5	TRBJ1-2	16	CASSYSARQGPRGYTF
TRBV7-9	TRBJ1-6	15	CASSLGQAYNSPLHF
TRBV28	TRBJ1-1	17	CASSPIPDRGRVTEAFF
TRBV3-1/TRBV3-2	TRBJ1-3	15	CASSQDRTSGNTIYF